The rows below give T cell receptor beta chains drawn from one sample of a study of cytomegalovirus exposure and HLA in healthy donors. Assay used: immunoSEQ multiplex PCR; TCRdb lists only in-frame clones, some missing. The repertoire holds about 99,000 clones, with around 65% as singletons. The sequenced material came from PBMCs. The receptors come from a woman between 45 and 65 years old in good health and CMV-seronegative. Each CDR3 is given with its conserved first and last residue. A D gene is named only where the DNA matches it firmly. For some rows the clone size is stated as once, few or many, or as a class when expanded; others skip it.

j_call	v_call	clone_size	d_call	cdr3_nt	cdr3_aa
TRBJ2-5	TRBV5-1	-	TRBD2	TGCGCCAGCAGCTCTCTTCCGGGGGGGCGTGGAGAGACCCAGTACTTC	CASSSLPGGRGETQYF
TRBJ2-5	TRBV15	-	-	TGTGCCACCAGCAGAGATTTAGCGCGGCTGCTCGGTGAGACCCAGTACTTC	CATSRDLARLLGETQYF
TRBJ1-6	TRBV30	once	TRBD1	TGTGCCTGTCCCCCTCGGGGAGACAGGGGGATCGGGTCACCCCTCCACTTT	CACPPRGDRGIGSPLHF
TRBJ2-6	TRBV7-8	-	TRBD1	TGTGCCAGCAGCTTCAACAGGGGGACTGGGGCCAACGTCCTGACTTTC	CASSFNRGTGANVLTF
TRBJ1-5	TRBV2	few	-	TGTGCCAGCAGTGAATCGGGTCCGGGACAGCCCCAGCATTTT	CASSESGPGQPQHF
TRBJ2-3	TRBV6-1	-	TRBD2	TGTGCCAGCAGTGACACTCTAGCGGGGACCACCCCCCGGTATTTT	CASSDTLAGTTPRYF
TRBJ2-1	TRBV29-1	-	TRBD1	TGCAGCGTAGATAGGACAGGATACAATGAGCAGTTCTTC	CSVDRTGYNEQFF
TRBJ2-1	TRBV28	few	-	TGTGCCAGCAGCCTTGGGGGCGTATCGTGGTACAATGAGCAGTTCTTC	CASSLGGVSWYNEQFF
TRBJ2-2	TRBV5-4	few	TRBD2	TGTGCCAGCAGCCCAGCGGGGGACGCGAACACCGGGGAGCTGTTTTTT	CASSPAGDANTGELFF
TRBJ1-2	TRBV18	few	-	TGTGCCAGCTCACCGTTTGAGGTGGTCTCGGACTATGGCTACACCTTC	CASSPFEVVSDYGYTF
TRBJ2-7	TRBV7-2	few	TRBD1	TGTGCCAGCAGCCCTTGGACAGGACCTAGCTCCTACGAGCAGTACTTC	CASSPWTGPSSYEQYF
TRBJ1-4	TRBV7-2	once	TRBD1	TGTGCCAGCAGCTCGATCGAACTGGACAGGGATGATGAAAAACTGTTTTTT	CASSSIELDRDDEKLFF
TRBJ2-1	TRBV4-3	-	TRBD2	TGCGCCAGCAGCCAGGGGACTAGCGGGAGGTACAATGAGCAGTTCTTC	CASSQGTSGRYNEQFF
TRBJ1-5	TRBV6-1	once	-	TGTGCCAGCAGTGAACACAAGTCAACGCCCCAGCATTTT	CASSEHKSTPQHF
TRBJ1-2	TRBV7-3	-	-	TGTGCCAGCAGCCGAGACAGGAACTATGGCTACACCTTC	CASSRDRNYGYTF
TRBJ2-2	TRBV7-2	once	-	TGTGCCAGCAGCTTAGGATCTTCGGGGACCGGGGAGCTGTTTTTT	CASSLGSSGTGELFF
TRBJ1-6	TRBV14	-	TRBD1	TGTGCCAGCAGCCCGCGGACAGGGAATTCACCCCTCCACTTT	CASSPRTGNSPLHF
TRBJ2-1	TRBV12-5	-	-	TGTGCTAGTGGACTAGCCGAGCAGTTCTTC	CASGLAEQFF
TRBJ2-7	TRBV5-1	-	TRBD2	TGCGCCAGCAGCTTTAGCGGGAGAGGTACCTACGAGCAGTACTTC	CASSFSGRGTYEQYF
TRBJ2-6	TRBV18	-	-	TGTGCCAGCTCATCGTCCTCTGGGGCCAACGTCCTGACTTTC	CASSSSSGANVLTF
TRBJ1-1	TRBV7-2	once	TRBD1	TGTGCCAGCAGCCTGAGCTGGACAGGGGGAGCTTTCTTT	CASSLSWTGGAFF
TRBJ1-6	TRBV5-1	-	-	TGCGCCAGCAGCCGCGGGGAGGGACAAAGAAATTCACCCCTCCACTTT	CASSRGEGQRNSPLHF
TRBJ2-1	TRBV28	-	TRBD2	TGTGCCAGCAGTTTACTAGCGGGGCACTCCTACAATGAGCAGTTCTTC	CASSLLAGHSYNEQFF
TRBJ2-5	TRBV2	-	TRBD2	TGTGCCAGTTCCACCGGTAGCGGGGGGGCAACCCAGTACTTC	CASSTGSGGATQYF
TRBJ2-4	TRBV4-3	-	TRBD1	TGCGCCAGCAGCCAAGATTTGGGACAGGGGACCAAAAACATTCAGTACTTC	CASSQDLGQGTKNIQYF
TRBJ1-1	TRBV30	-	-	TGTGCCTGGAGTGTACGCGACTGGAAAGCTTTCTTT	CAWSVRDWKAFF
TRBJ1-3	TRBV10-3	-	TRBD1	TGTGCCACTTCTACAGGGGACTTGGGGGGAAACACCATATATTTT	CATSTGDLGGNTIYF
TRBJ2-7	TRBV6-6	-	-	TGTGCCAGCAGCCGACCTGGAGCCGGTCGTGGCTACGAGCAGTACTTC	CASSRPGAGRGYEQYF
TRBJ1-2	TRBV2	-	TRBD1	TGTGCCACCCAAGGGGGCGAGAACTATGGCTACACCTTC	CATQGGENYGYTF
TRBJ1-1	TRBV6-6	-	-	TGTGCCAGCAGTTACGATTACAGGTCAGGTGAAGCTTTCTTT	CASSYDYRSGEAFF
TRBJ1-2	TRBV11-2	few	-	TGTGCCAGCAGCTTCCAGCGGGGCTACACCTTC	CASSFQRGYTF
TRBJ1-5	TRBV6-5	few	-	TGTGCCAGCAGTAACAGGCTGAATCAGCCCCAGCATTTT	CASSNRLNQPQHF
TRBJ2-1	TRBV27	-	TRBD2	TGTGCCAGCAGTGGGGGGACTAGCGCCTACAATGAGCAGTTCTTC	CASSGGTSAYNEQFF
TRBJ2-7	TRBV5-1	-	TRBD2	TGCGCCAGCAGCTTTCCCGGGACTAGCGGGGAGACCTACGAGCAGTACTTC	CASSFPGTSGETYEQYF
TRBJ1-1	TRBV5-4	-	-	TGTGCCAGCAGCCCGGTGATGACAGTTATGAACACTGAAGCTTTCTTT	CASSPVMTVMNTEAFF
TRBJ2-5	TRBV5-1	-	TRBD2	TGCGCCAGCAGCTTACTAAGCGGGGCGCAAGAGACCCAGTACTTC	CASSLLSGAQETQYF
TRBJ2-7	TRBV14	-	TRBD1	TGTGCCAGCAGCCAAGAATTTAGAAGGACAGGCGATTTGGGACGGCAGTACTTC	CASSQEFRRTGDLGRQYF
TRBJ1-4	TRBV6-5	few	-	TGTGCCAGCACCCCCACGGGGGGAGATAATGAAAAACTGTTTTTT	CASTPTGGDNEKLFF
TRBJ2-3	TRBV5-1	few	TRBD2	TGCGCCAGCGGCCGTATCGGGGGGAGATCGGGCACAGATACGCAGTATTTT	CASGRIGGRSGTDTQYF
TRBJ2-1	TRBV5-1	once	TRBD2	TGCGCCAGCAGCTTGCCTAGCGGGGGGGGCGATGAGCAGTTCTTC	CASSLPSGGGDEQFF
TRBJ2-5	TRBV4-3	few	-	TGCGCCAGCAGCCAAACGGGGTCAGTGGCGGAGACCCAGTACTTC	CASSQTGSVAETQYF
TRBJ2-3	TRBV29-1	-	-	TGCAGCGTTGAAGGGAACAGGGAAACAGATACGCAGTATTTT	CSVEGNRETDTQYF
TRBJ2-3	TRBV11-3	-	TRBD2	TGTGCCAGCAGCTTAATGGCTAGCGGGAGGATTACAGATACGCAGTATTTT	CASSLMASGRITDTQYF
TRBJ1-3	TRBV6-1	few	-	TGTGCCAGCAGTTTACAAACCCGAAACACCATATATTTT	CASSLQTRNTIYF
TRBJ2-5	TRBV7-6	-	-	TGTGCCAGCAGCTGGGACTTGTACCAAGAGACCCAGTACTTC	CASSWDLYQETQYF
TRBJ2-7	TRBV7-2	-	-	TGTGCCAGCAGCCCCAGGGAATCTCCCTACGAGCAGTACTTC	CASSPRESPYEQYF
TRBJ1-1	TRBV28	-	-	TGTGCCAGCCGCTCCTTTGTCATTTTACAAAACACTGAAGCTTTCTTT	CASRSFVILQNTEAFF
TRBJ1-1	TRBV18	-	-	TGTGCCAGCTCACCAAGGTCCGGGGACACTGAAGCTTTCTTT	CASSPRSGDTEAFF
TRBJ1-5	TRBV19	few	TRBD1	TGTGCCAGCCAACCGGACAGGTACAATCAGCCCCAGCATTTT	CASQPDRYNQPQHF
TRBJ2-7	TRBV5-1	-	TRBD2	TGCGCCAGCAGCTTGGAAAGCGGGGACTCCTACGAGCAGTACTTC	CASSLESGDSYEQYF
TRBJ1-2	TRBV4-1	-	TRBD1	TGCGCCAGCAGCCAAGATACCGGGACAGGGGGCGTCGATGGCTCCACCTTC	CASSQDTGTGGVDGSTF
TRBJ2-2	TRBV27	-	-	TGTGCCAGCAGACGGACAGCGAACACCGGGGAGCTGTTTTTT	CASRRTANTGELFF
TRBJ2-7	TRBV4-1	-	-	TGCGCCAGCAGCCAAGATGGGGCAGCTAGCTACGAGCAGTACTTC	CASSQDGAASYEQYF
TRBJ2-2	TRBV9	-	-	TGTGCCAGCAGCGTGGGCGGGATCCGGGCCGGGGAGCTGTTTTTT	CASSVGGIRAGELFF
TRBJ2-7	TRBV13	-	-	TGTGCCAGCAGCTCCGGAATTTTGGGCTCGCCCTACGAGCAGTACTTC	CASSSGILGSPYEQYF
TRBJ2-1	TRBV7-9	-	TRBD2	TGTTCCAGCAGCTTAGCGTCTTCAGCGGGAGGGGCAAATGAGCAGTTCTTC	CSSSLASSAGGANEQFF
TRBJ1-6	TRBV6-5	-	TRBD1	TGTGCCAGCAGAACAGGGGCGAATTATAATTCACCCCTCCACTTT	CASRTGANYNSPLHF